Listed here are 30 T cell receptor beta chains from one sample, sequenced in a study of blood T cell repertoires in COVID-19. The assay was immunoSEQ multiplex PCR, and TCRdb's table has in-frame clones only and misses some. The sample consists of hundreds of thousands of clones, 85% of them appearing once. What was sequenced was PBMCs or T cells enriched from blood (not recorded which). The origin of the receptors is a man in his forties who had recovered from COVID-19.

The CDR3 here is CASSDPQGALNEQYF. CDR3 in DNA: TGCGCCAGCAGCGACCCACAGGGGGCGCTTAACGAGCAGTACTTC. The rearrangement links TRBV5-1 to TRBJ2-7; TRBD1 agrees at 9 bases. After removal of 4 bases from V and 5 bases from J, the junction contained 10 bases not matched to a gene. CDR1 is SGHRS and CDR2 is YFSETQ in the germline V gene. The CDR3 is 15 amino acids. Full variable domain (remainder filled in from reference TRBV5-1 and TRBJ2-7): KAGVTQTPRYLIKTRGQQVTLSCSPISGHRSVSWYQQTPGQGLQFLFEYFSETQRNKGNFPGRFSGRQFSNSRSEMNVSTLELGDSALYLCASSDPQGALNEQYFGPGTRLTVT.

The V gene is TRBV11-2, the J gene TRBJ1-3; TRBD1 might be the D (6 bases). Germline V gene data show CDR1 as SGHAT and CDR2 as FQNNGV. The CDR3 consists of 15 residues. Trimming removed 4 bases from V and 0 bases from J, with 10 bases in between. Here the CDR3 reads CASSSGGFSGNTIYF. In DNA, the CDR3 is TGTGCCAGCAGCTCTGGGGGCTTCTCTGGAAACACCATATATTTT.

Of note for this clone: One junction end does not reproduce the germline sequence, and a read error may be involved. The chain joins TRBV13 to TRBJ2-7; 11 bases map to TRBD2. The CDR3 contains 14 residues. Per the germline V gene, CDR1 is PRHDT and CDR2 is FYEKMQ (reference sequence). The CDR3 DNA is TGTGCCAGCAGATTAGCGGGAGGGCCGGGCGAGCAGTACTTC. As protein: CASRLAGGPGEQYF.

The V and J genes are TRBV7-8 and TRBJ1-6; possibly TRBD1 for D (5 bases). V lost 0 bases, J lost 8 bases, and 11 bases lay in between. The CDR3 totals 15 residues. CDR1 is SGHVS and CDR2 is FQNEAQ in the germline V gene. CDR3 sequence (DNA): TGTGCCAGCAGCTTAGCGGACACGTTCGATTCACCCCTCCACTTT. This sequence encodes CASSLADTFDSPLHF.

This rearrangement joins TRBV3-1 (or the pseudogene TRBV3-2) to TRBJ2-7; 7 nucleotides line up with TRBD1. The CDR3 spans 15 residues. The junction had 7 bases not matched to a gene; V was cut back by 4 bases and J by 1 base. The germline V gene has CDR1 LGHDT and CDR2 YNNKEL (reference sequence). The CDR3 DNA is TGTGCCAGCAGCCGACACCGACAGGGATCCTACGAGCAGTACTTC. This translates into CASSRHRQGSYEQYF.

V and J are TRBV11-2 and TRBJ1-2; D is uncertain. CDR1 is SGHAT, CDR2 FQNNGV, per germline. Trimming took 1 base from V and 4 from J, leaving 10 bases between them. CDR3 length: 14 residues. The CDR3 coding sequence is TGTGCCAGCAGCTTAGTTGGCAGCGGCTATGGCTACACCTTC. It translates to CASSLVGSGYGYTF. The full variable domain, rest sourced from reference TRBV11-2 and TRBJ1-2, is EAGVAQSPRYKIIEKRQSVAFWCNPISGHATLYWYQQILGQGPKLLIQFQNNGVVDDSQLPKDRFSAERLKGVDSTLKIQPAKLEDSAVYLCASSLVGSGYGYTFGSGTRLTVV.

The chain carries TRBV28 and TRBJ1-2; D is undetermined. V was cut by 2 bases and J by 5 bases, with 6 bases left in between. CDR3 size: 12 residues. Germline CDR1 and CDR2: MDHEN and SYDVKM. Here the CDR3 reads CASSLDMYGYTF. CDR3 nucleotides: TGTGCCAGCAGTTTAGACATGTATGGCTACACCTTC.

This chain joins TRBV19 and TRBJ2-2; D ambiguous. The CDR3 totals 13 residues. V was trimmed by 6 bases and J by 1 base, leaving 6 bases between them. Germline CDR1 and CDR2: LNHDA and SQIVND (reference sequence). CDR3 protein: CASSMRNTGELFF. The CDR3 DNA reads as TGTGCCAGTAGCATGCGGAACACCGGGGAGCTGTTTTTT.

The CDR3 region is CASSQYRETGELFF. CDR3 DNA: TGTGCCAGCAGCCAATACAGGGAAACCGGGGAGCTGTTTTTT. The chain recombines TRBV14 with TRBJ2-2; D may be TRBD1 (6 bases). The length of the CDR3 is 14 residues. Germline V gene data show CDR1 as SGHDN and CDR2 as FVKESK. Trimming removed 2 bases from V and 5 bases from J, with 9 bases in between.

V is TRBV7-9 and J is TRBJ2-2; tentatively, D is TRBD2 (5 bases). Germline CDR1 is SEHNR and CDR2 is FQNEAQ (reference sequence). V was trimmed by 6 bases and J by 6 bases, leaving 20 bases between them. The CDR3 sequence is 16 residues long. This chain's CDR3 is CASRPGPKTRAGELFF. The CDR3 DNA follows: TGTGCCAGCAGGCCCGGGCCAAAAACTAGGGCCGGGGAGCTGTTTTTT.

V usage is TRBV5-4 and J usage is TRBJ2-1, with 8 bases matching TRBD2. CDR3 length equals 17 residues. CDR1 SGHNT and CDR2 YYREEE come from the germline V gene (reference sequence). J gave up 7 bases and V 3 bases, and 15 bases lay outside the gene matches. CDR3 nucleotides: TGTGCCAGCAGCTGGCGAACACAGGGACGCGGGAGGAATGAGCAGTTCTTC. Protein: CASSWRTQGRGRNEQFF. Full variable domain (rest looked up from reference TRBV5-4 and TRBJ2-1): ETGVTQSPTHLIKTRGQQVTLRCSSQSGHNTVSWYQQALGQGPQFIFQYYREEENGRGNFPPRFSGLQFPNYSSELNVNALELDDSALYLCASSWRTQGRGRNEQFFGPGTRLTVL.

This clone has more than one count but fewer than ten. This chain connects TRBV12-3 or TRBV12-4 to TRBJ2-3; perhaps TRBD1 as D (6 bases). This CDR3 region has 13 residues. The V gene lost 4 bases and the J gene lost 6 bases, with 11 bases spanning the gap. CDR3: CASSSGQGDTQYF. As DNA, the CDR3 is TGTGCCAGCAGTTCGGGACAAGGGGATACGCAGTATTTT.

The chain employs TRBV14 and TRBJ1-3; D gene uncertain. This CDR3 region has 18 residues. V lost 1 base and J lost 0, with 16 bases in between. Germline CDR1 SGHDN, CDR2 FVKESK. The CDR3 reads CASSQGTYAVRSGNTIYF. CDR3 bases: TGTGCCAGCAGCCAAGGAACTTATGCCGTCCGCTCTGGAAACACCATATATTTT.

The DNA of the CDR3 is TGTGCCAGTACCGGGACAGGGCGTTTGAACACTGAAGCTTTCTTT. Protein sequence: CASTGTGRLNTEAFF. The rearrangement uses TRBV27 and TRBJ1-1, with TRBD1 identical over 9 bases. Germline V gene data show CDR1 as MNHEY and CDR2 as SMNVEV (reference sequence). Trimming at V came to 9 bases and at J to 0 bases, leaving 8 bases not matched to a gene. The CDR3 consists of 15 residues.

This clone occurred once. This CDR3 fails to terminate in the conserved phenylalanine or tryptophan, so it likely reflects a read error. Because the CDR3's place on the DNA is in doubt, the DNA is left out and the CDR3 is given as listed by TCRdb. The V call is TRBV21-1, the J call TRBJ2-7; the table's D call of TRBD1 was not tested on the DNA. TRBV21-1 is a listed pseudogene. From its first to its last residue, the CDR3 has 11 amino acids. CDR3 loop: CASRGAGIIIS.

This clone was detected once. The chain joins TRBV5-6 to TRBJ1-5; D might be TRBD1 (5 bases). This CDR3 is 16 amino acids long. Trimming left V 5 bases short and J 3 bases short, with 18 bases between. The V gene's germline CDR1 is SGHDT and CDR2 YYEEEE. DNA of the CDR3: TGTGCCAGCAGTATTTATCAGGGCGTCCTCAATCAGCCCCAGCATTTT. Translation gives CASSIYQGVLNQPQHF.

This chain connects TRBV30 to TRBJ2-1; 8 bases are shared with TRBD1. The CDR3 is made up of 15 amino acids. J was trimmed by 6 bases and V by 4 bases; bases with no gene match: 11. The germline V gene encodes CDR1 GTSNPN and CDR2 SVGIG (reference sequence). CDR3 coding DNA: TGTGCCTGGATTGAAGGACAGGGTTTTTTCAATGAGCAGTTCTTC. This gives the protein CAWIEGQGFFNEQFF.

This clone was detected once. The rearrangement joins TRBV6-6 to TRBJ1-2; TRBD1 is a possible D gene (5 bases). The V and J ends lost 9 bases and 0 bases respectively, with 11 bases between them. The CDR3 length is 13 residues. Germline assignment: CDR1 MNHNY and CDR2 SVGAGI (reference sequence). CDR3 sequence: CASTDSSNYGYTF. The CDR3 DNA reads TGTGCCAGTACTGACAGTTCTAACTATGGCTACACCTTC.

This chain joins TRBV5-4 and TRBJ2-2; 8 nucleotides line up with TRBD1. The CDR3 sequence is 15 residues long. CDR1 and CDR2 (germline): SGHNT, YYREEE (reference sequence). After removal of 4 bases from V and 2 bases from J, the junction contained 4 bases not matched to a gene. This CDR3 reads CASSPDRVNTGELFF. The DNA of the CDR3 is TGTGCCAGCAGCCCGGACAGGGTCAACACCGGGGAGCTGTTTTTT.

The V call is TRBV13, the J call TRBJ2-3, with no clear D. Trimming left V 4 bases short and J 5 bases short, with 7 bases between. Germline V CDR1 and CDR2: PRHDT, FYEKMQ (reference sequence). The CDR3 contains 12 residues. In DNA, the CDR3 is TGTGCCAGCAGCTCCGAGGAAGATACGCAGTATTTT. Translating it yields CASSSEEDTQYF.

This clone was detected many times. At the DNA level, this CDR3 is encoded by other sequences in the same sample as well. This chain links TRBV12-3 or TRBV12-4 with TRBJ2-3; 8 bases align to TRBD2. With V trimmed by 6 bases and J by 5 bases, 1 base remained unmatched. The CDR3 consists of 12 residues. The CDR3 is CASSRGGDTQYF. CDR3 coding DNA: TGTGCCAGCAGCCGGGGGGGAGATACGCAGTATTTT.

V usage is TRBV20-1 and J usage is TRBJ2-7, with D possibly matching TRBD1 (6 bases). V was clipped by 3 bases and J by 3 bases, with 15 bases between them. CDR3 length: 14 amino acids. Germline CDR1 is DFQATT and CDR2 is SNEGSKA (reference sequence). CDR3 sequence: CSASRRRRGYEQYF. In nucleotides, the CDR3 is TGCAGTGCTAGTAGGCGGCGCAGGGGCTACGAGCAGTACTTC.

The rearrangement joins TRBV7-3 to TRBJ2-3; D possibly corresponds to TRBD1 (7 bases). V lost 5 bases and J 4 bases, leaving 19 bases between the germline ends. This CDR3 is 16 amino acids long. The germline V gene has CDR1 SGHTA and CDR2 FQGTGA. The CDR3 DNA reads as TGTGCCAGCAGCCCACGACAGGGAGGAAGGGCAGATACGCAGTATTTT. Amino acid sequence: CASSPRQGGRADTQYF. The variable domain in full, completed from reference TRBV7-3 and TRBJ2-3, reads GAGVSQTPSNKVTEKGKYVELRCDPISGHTALYWYRQSLGQGPEFLIYFQGTGAADDSGLPNDRFFAVRPEGSVSTLKIQRTERGDSAVYLCASSPRQGGRADTQYFGPGTRLTVL.

There are a few counts of this clone. The chain couples TRBV30 to TRBJ1-3; tentative D call: TRBD1 (5 bases). Germline CDR1 reads GTSNPN; CDR2 reads SVGIG (reference sequence). The CDR3 has 14 residues. Trimming cost V 2 bases and J 4 bases, with 12 bases left between them. CDR3 sequence (DNA): TGTGCCTGGAGTCCCCAGGGACTCGGAAACACCATATATTTT. The encoded protein is CAWSPQGLGNTIYF.

The J gene is TRBJ2-7, the V gene TRBV11-1; perhaps TRBD1 as D (5 bases). The ends were cut back, 5 bases at V and 6 bases at J, with 20 bases in the middle. Germline V CDR1 and CDR2: SGHAT, FQDESV (reference sequence). The CDR3 covers 15 residues. In DNA, the CDR3 is TGTGCCAGCAGCACATTATCAGGGCGTTTTGCCGAGCAGTACTTC. Translated: CASSTLSGRFAEQYF.

This chain joins TRBV30 and TRBJ1-1; D may be TRBD1 (5 bases). V gave up 8 bases and J gave up 4 bases, with 14 bases separating them. The CDR3 loop spans 12 amino acids. CDR1 is GTSNPN and CDR2 is SVGIG in the germline V gene (reference sequence). CDR3 sequence reads: CARTLGGTEAFF. CDR3 coding DNA: TGTGCCCGGACTCTGGGGGGCACTGAAGCTTTCTTT.

The chain links TRBV6-5 to TRBJ1-2, with 12 positions matching TRBD1. Germline trimming cut 6 bases from V and 8 bases from J; bases unmatched to any gene: 10. The CDR3 spans 15 residues. CDR1 is MNHEY and CDR2 is SVGAGI in the germline V gene. The CDR3 spells CASSPSGQGARGYTF. CDR3 DNA sequence: TGTGCCAGCAGCCCATCGGGACAGGGGGCGCGGGGCTACACCTTC.

This chain uses TRBV19 with TRBJ1-2; unclear D gene. The CDR3 length is 14 residues. Looked up from germline, CDR1 is LNHDA and CDR2 is SQIVND (reference sequence). V was trimmed by 7 bases and J by 4 bases, leaving 16 bases between them. The CDR3 sequence: CASTLIEGFYGYTF. The CDR3 DNA reads TGTGCCAGTACCCTCATCGAGGGCTTCTATGGCTACACCTTC.

J is TRBJ1-3 and V is TRBV18, with 7 positions matching TRBD1. After removal of 3 bases from V and 3 bases from J, the junction contained 11 bases not matched to a gene. Germline V CDR1 and CDR2: KGHSH, LQKENI. The CDR3 spans 17 residues. The CDR3 is CASSPPTGKAFGNTIYF. The CDR3 DNA is TGTGCCAGCTCACCGCCGACAGGGAAGGCCTTTGGAAACACCATATATTTT. Variable domain in full (rest from reference TRBV18 and TRBJ1-3): NAGVMQNPRHLVRRRGQEARLRCSPMKGHSHVYWYRQLPEEGLKFMVYLQKENIIDESGMPKERFSAEFPKEGPSILRIQQVVRGDSAAYFCASSPPTGKAFGNTIYFGEGSWLTVV.

The chain recombines TRBV5-1 with TRBJ1-4, with a weak D call TRBD1 (5 bases). V gave up 0 bases and J gave up 8 bases, with 11 bases separating them. This CDR3 is built from 14 residues. The germline CDR1 and CDR2 sequences are SGHRS and YFSETQ. CDR3 bases: TGCGCCAGCAGCTTGGGACAGTCGGACGAAAAACTGTTTTTT. This translates into CASSLGQSDEKLFF.